In its sample, the clone carrying this T cell receptor (beta chain) was seen a few times. What it binds is unknown. The data were obtained in a study of T cell repertoires in cytomegalovirus infection. TCRdb reanalysed the reads using MiXCR and keeps one entry per CDR3 protein. The sample carries 230,000 or so distinct CDR3 sequences, about a sixth recorded once. Overall study results and limits: CMV-specific TCR beta clonotypes restricted by HLA-C were the ones dominating the ex vivo response.

Trimming removed 0 bases from V and 5 bases from J; junction bases left unmatched: 6. The CDR3 extends over 17 amino acids. CDR1 MGHRA and CDR2 YSYEKL come from the germline V gene. The TCR sequence derives from a human donor in good health (CMV status not recorded). Some clones in this sample may be carry-over from other donors' samples. Sample: CD8+ T cells from PBMCs. The V call is TRBV4-1, the J call TRBJ2-3; 12 nucleotides align to TRBD2. The CDR3 here is CASSQDWTSGTRDTQYF. The CDR3 region has the DNA TGCGCCAGCAGCCAAGATTGGACTAGCGGGACTCGAGATACGCAGTATTTT.